This is a list of T cell receptor beta chains from one sample in a study of blood T cell repertoires in COVID-19. Method: immunoSEQ multiplex PCR; TCRdb's copy keeps in-frame clones and lacks some. The data show about 270,000 clones, 80% to 90% seen once. The sequenced material came from PBMCs or T cells enriched from blood (not recorded which). The receptors come from a woman aged 18 to 35 who had recovered from COVID-19. Each CDR3 is given with its conserved first and last residue. D genes are given only for firm matches.

J gene: TRBJ1-1
D gene: TRBD1
V gene: TRBV28
CDR3 DNA: TGTGCCAGCAGTTTATACCGGACAGGGGGGGGATTT
CDR3 protein: CASSLYRTGGGF

J gene: TRBJ2-2
D gene: -
V gene: TRBV24-1
CDR3 DNA: TGTGCCACCAGTTCGAGAGCGAACACCGGGGAGCTGTTTTTT
CDR3 protein: CATSSRANTGELFF

J gene: TRBJ1-1
D gene: TRBD1
V gene: TRBV4-1
CDR3 DNA: TGCGCCAGCAGCCTATACAGGGGTTCTGAAGCTTTCTTT
CDR3 protein: CASSLYRGSEAFF

J gene: TRBJ2-3
D gene: TRBD1
V gene: TRBV4-1
CDR3 DNA: TGCGCCAGCAGCCAAGGAAGGGACAGGGGGAGCACAGATACGCAGTATTTT
CDR3 protein: CASSQGRDRGSTDTQYF

J gene: TRBJ1-2
D gene: TRBD1
V gene: TRBV28
CDR3 DNA: TGTGCCAGCAGTTTAAGAGGGACAGCCTATGGCTACACCTTC
CDR3 protein: CASSLRGTAYGYTF

J gene: TRBJ2-2
D gene: -
V gene: TRBV6-2/TRBV6-3
CDR3 DNA: TGTGCCAGCAGTCCCAACGGGGAGCTGTTTTTT
CDR3 protein: CASSPNGELFF

J gene: TRBJ2-5
D gene: TRBD1
V gene: TRBV10-3
CDR3 DNA: TGTGCCATCAGTGATGACAGGGAAGAGACCCAGTACTTC
CDR3 protein: CAISDDREETQYF

J gene: TRBJ1-2
D gene: -
V gene: TRBV11-2
CDR3 DNA: TGTGCCAGCAGCTTAGGACCGGAGCGAGGCTACACCTTC
CDR3 protein: CASSLGPERGYTF

J gene: TRBJ1-2
D gene: TRBD1
V gene: TRBV27
CDR3 DNA: TGTGCCAGCAGTGCGGCCGGGACAGGGGGCTATGGCTACACCTTC
CDR3 protein: CASSAAGTGGYGYTF

J gene: TRBJ1-4
D gene: -
V gene: TRBV5-6
CDR3 DNA: TGTGCCAGCAGCCCGACGGCCGGGGAAAAACTGTTTTTT
CDR3 protein: CASSPTAGEKLFF

J gene: TRBJ1-4
D gene: TRBD1
V gene: TRBV5-4
CDR3 DNA: TGTGCCAGCAGCAGACAGGGGACGGGAGCAACTAATGAAAAACTGTTTTTT
CDR3 protein: CASSRQGTGATNEKLFF

J gene: TRBJ1-1
D gene: -
V gene: TRBV9
CDR3 DNA: TGTGCCAGCAGCGTAGCTGATGGTCGGGCGGGTGTTAACACTGAAGCTTTCTTT
CDR3 protein: CASSVADGRAGVNTEAFF

J gene: TRBJ1-1
D gene: TRBD1
V gene: TRBV6-5
CDR3 DNA: TGTGCCAGCCATACCACAGGGGGCACTGAAGCTTTCTTT
CDR3 protein: CASHTTGGTEAFF

J gene: TRBJ2-1
D gene: TRBD1
V gene: TRBV19
CDR3 DNA: TGTGCCAGTATGGGGACAGGGCCCTACAATGAGCAGTTCTTC
CDR3 protein: CASMGTGPYNEQFF

J gene: TRBJ1-2
D gene: TRBD1
V gene: TRBV9
CDR3 DNA: TGTGCCAGCAGCTTCACCCAGGGGGTGGGGGGCTACACCTTC
CDR3 protein: CASSFTQGVGGYTF

J gene: TRBJ2-1
D gene: TRBD2
V gene: TRBV11-2
CDR3 DNA: TGTGCCAGCAGCACCCCGGGACTAGCGGGGTCAAGCTCCTACAATGAGCAGTTCTTC
CDR3 protein: CASSTPGLAGSSSYNEQFF

J gene: TRBJ2-7
D gene: TRBD1
V gene: TRBV4-1
CDR3 DNA: TGCGCCAGCAGCCCTACAGGGGGTTCCTACGAGCAGTACTTC
CDR3 protein: CASSPTGGSYEQYF

J gene: TRBJ1-5
D gene: TRBD1
V gene: TRBV27
CDR3 DNA: TGTGCCAGCAGTTTAGCGGGACAGGCTCCTCATCAGCCCCAGCATTTT
CDR3 protein: CASSLAGQAPHQPQHF

J gene: TRBJ1-6
D gene: -
V gene: TRBV9
CDR3 DNA: TGTGCCAGCAGCCTTGGACAGCTAAATTCACCCCTCCACTTT
CDR3 protein: CASSLGQLNSPLHF

J gene: TRBJ1-3
D gene: -
V gene: TRBV19
CDR3 DNA: TGTGCCAGTAAATCCTCCTCAGGGAGAAACACCATATATTTT
CDR3 protein: CASKSSSGRNTIYF

J gene: TRBJ1-6
D gene: -
V gene: TRBV30
CDR3 DNA: TGTGCCGTACAGGAGACTCTTAATTCACCCCTCCACTTT
CDR3 protein: CAVQETLNSPLHF

J gene: TRBJ2-3
D gene: TRBD2
V gene: TRBV4-1
CDR3 DNA: TGCGCCAGCAGCCCTCCCCCAGGCGGGGGGCCCACAGATACGCAGTATTTT
CDR3 protein: CASSPPPGGGPTDTQYF

J gene: TRBJ1-4
D gene: -
V gene: TRBV18
CDR3 DNA: TGTGCCAGCTCACCAGTACCGCCTAGTCAAAATGAATTAAAACTGTTTTTT
CDR3 protein: CASSPVPPSQNELKLFF

J gene: TRBJ1-2
D gene: -
V gene: TRBV30
CDR3 DNA: TGTGCCTGGAGTGTGCAGTCCTCTAACTATGGCTACACCTTC
CDR3 protein: CAWSVQSSNYGYTF

J gene: TRBJ2-5
D gene: TRBD2
V gene: TRBV2
CDR3 DNA: TGTGCCAGCAGTTGGACTAGCGGGGGCCAAGAGACCCAGTACTTC
CDR3 protein: CASSWTSGGQETQYF